The present TCR beta chain was sequenced within a study of blood T cell repertoires in COVID-19. Looked up from germline, CDR1 is WSHSY and CDR2 is SAAADI. J lost 7 bases, V lost 7 bases, and 12 bases had no gene match. The CDR3 has 15 amino acids. Here immunoSEQ multiplex PCR was the method, and the copy in TCRdb shows in-frame clones only, minus some. The sample consists of about 310,000 clones, around nine tenths of them appearing once. Sequenced sample: peripheral blood. The chain combines TRBV10-2 with TRBJ2-5, with 10 bases matching TRBD2. This clonotype originated in a man between 50 and 59 years old with active or convalescent COVID-19. The CDR3 protein is CASTGTSVIGGTQYF. As DNA, the CDR3 is TGCGCCAGCACCGGGACTAGCGTCATTGGCGGGACCCAGTACTTC.